This TCR beta chain originates from a study of blood T cell repertoires in COVID-19. Study-level information: Acute and convalescent COVID-19 samples came from the United States, Italy and Spain. Sources were T cells, B-cell-depleted T cells, or PBMCs; the material itself was cDNA or gDNA.

This CDR3 contains 13 residues. CDR1 is LGHNT, CDR2 FRNRAP, per germline. V lost 8 bases and J lost 0, with 10 bases in between. Source study methods: Reference gene primer amplification gave nucleated cell count estimates. Clones were read by immunoSEQ multiplex PCR, and TCRdb kept only the in-frame ones, dropping some. V, J and clone size are taken as reported in that table, and D and trimming were inferred from the DNA itself. The repertoire holds roughly 330,000 clones, with around 89% as singletons. The clonotype comes from a man younger than 35 who had recovered from COVID-19. Source material: peripheral blood. The chain has TRBV12-5 and TRBJ1-2, with unresolved D. The CDR3: CASRGAPNYGYTF. The CDR3 DNA reads as TGTGCTAGTCGGGGAGCACCTAACTATGGCTACACCTTC.